The clone carrying this TCR beta chain turned up a few times. This entry is derived from a study of identical twins. Trimming shortened V by 3 bases and J by 6 bases, and 10 bases separated the two germline ends. The CDR3 spans 12 residues. CDR1 and CDR2 from the germline V gene are DFQATT and SNEGSKA (reference sequence). TCRdb used MiXCR to reprocess the 5' RACE reads, holding one entry per CDR3 protein. The sample contains roughly 570,000 distinct CDR3 sequences, roughly 9.9% of which appear only once. Separately, the same data were catalogued under a study of yellow fever vaccine responses in identical twins.

The sequencing sample was made of PBMCs. The chain is built from TRBV20-1 and TRBJ2-3; no clear D. This TCR derives from a woman in her late teens or twenties in good health. CDR3 coding DNA: TGCAGTGCTAGGTTCGGAGCGGATACGCAGTATTTT. Protein product: CSARFGADTQYF.